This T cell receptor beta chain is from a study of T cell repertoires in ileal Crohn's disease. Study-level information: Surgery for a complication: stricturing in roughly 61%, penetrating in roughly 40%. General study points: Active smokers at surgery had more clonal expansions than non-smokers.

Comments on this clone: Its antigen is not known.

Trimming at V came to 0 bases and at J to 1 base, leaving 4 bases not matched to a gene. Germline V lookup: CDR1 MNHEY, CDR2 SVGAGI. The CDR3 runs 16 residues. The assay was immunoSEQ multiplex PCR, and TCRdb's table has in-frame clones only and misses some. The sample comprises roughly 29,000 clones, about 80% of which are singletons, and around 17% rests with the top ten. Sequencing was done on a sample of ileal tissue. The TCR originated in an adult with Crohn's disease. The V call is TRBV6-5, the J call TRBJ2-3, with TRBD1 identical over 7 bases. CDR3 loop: CASSYSPGQRTDTQYF. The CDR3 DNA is TGTGCCAGCAGTTACTCACCGGGACAGCGCACAGATACGCAGTATTTT.